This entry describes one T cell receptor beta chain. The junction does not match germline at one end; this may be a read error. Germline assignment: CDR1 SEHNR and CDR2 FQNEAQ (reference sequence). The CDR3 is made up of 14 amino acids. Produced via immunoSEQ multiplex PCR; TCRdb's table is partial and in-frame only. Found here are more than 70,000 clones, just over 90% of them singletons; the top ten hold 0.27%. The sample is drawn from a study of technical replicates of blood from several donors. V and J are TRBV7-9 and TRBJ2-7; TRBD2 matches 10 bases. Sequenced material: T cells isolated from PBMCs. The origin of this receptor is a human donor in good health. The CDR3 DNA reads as TGTGCCAGCAGCCTAGCGGGAGTCTCTTACGAGCAGTACTTC. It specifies CASSLAGVSYEQYF.